This TCR beta chain was obtained from a study of shared clonotypes between healthy human individuals. Study-wide findings and caveats: Apart from blood, nothing was sampled; tissue repertoires likely differ.

This was a deep-level run. Using immunoSEQ multiplex PCR, the repertoire was profiled, and TCRdb retains in-frame clones only, with some absent. The repertoire holds 450,000 to 500,000 clones, with roughly 80% as singletons. About this clone: Its antigen is undetermined.

The receptor was derived from a woman aged 40 to 49 in good health. Some clones in this sample may be carry-over from other donors' samples. The sequencing sample was made of PBMCs.

The CDR3 sequence is CASSSWTGGGYEQYF. In DNA form, the CDR3 reads TGTGCCAGCAGTTCCTGGACAGGGGGAGGCTACGAGCAGTACTTC. The genes are TRBV6-5 and TRBJ2-7; 10 nucleotides agree with TRBD1. CDR3 length: 15 residues. V dropped 4 bases and J dropped 3; count of bases not matched to a gene: 6. CDR1 and CDR2 from the germline V gene are MNHEY and SVGAGI.